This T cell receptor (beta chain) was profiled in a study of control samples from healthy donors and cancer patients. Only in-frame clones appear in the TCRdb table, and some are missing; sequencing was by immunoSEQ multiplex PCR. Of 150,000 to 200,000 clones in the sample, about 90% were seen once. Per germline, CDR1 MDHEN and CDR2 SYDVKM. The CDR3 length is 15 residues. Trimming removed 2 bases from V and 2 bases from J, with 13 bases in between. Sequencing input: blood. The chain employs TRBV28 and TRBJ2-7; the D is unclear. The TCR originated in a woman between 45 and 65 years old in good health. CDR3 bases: TGTGCCAGCAGTTTACCCCCCCATCCCACCTACGAGCAGTACTTC. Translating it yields CASSLPPHPTYEQYF.